Listed here are 22 T cell receptor beta chains from one sample, sequenced in a study of neurological immune-mediated disorders. As to time point: longitudinal time-point 1 (baseline). In TCRdb, the 5' RACE reads were re-called with MiXCR into one record per CDR3 protein. The sample shows around 69,000 distinct CDR3 sequences, roughly a tenth of them seen only once. The material sequenced was PBMCs. The source of these receptors is a man younger than 45 in good health.

This clonotype was observed at least ten times. The chain combines TRBV20-1 with TRBJ2-5; TRBD2 aligns across 12 bases. J lost 3 bases, V lost 5 bases, and 7 bases had no gene match. Per the germline V gene, CDR1 is DFQATT and CDR2 is SNEGSKA (reference sequence). The CDR3 spans 15 residues. The CDR3 DNA follows: TGCAGTGCTCCACTAGCGGGAGGTCTTAAAGAGACCCAGTACTTC. Translation gives CSAPLAGGLKETQYF.

This clonotype showed up many times. V gene TRBV18 combines with J gene TRBJ2-7, with D hard to call. In germline, CDR1 is KGHSH, CDR2 LQKENI. V was clipped by 0 bases and J by 6 bases, with 9 bases between them. The length of the CDR3 is 13 residues. This CDR3 is CASSPPRNAEQYF. The CDR3 nucleotides are TGTGCCAGCTCACCACCGCGAAACGCCGAGCAGTACTTC.

This clonotype occurred many times. The chain has TRBV29-1 and TRBJ2-1; TRBD2 agrees at 9 bases. This CDR3 contains 15 residues. CDR1 and CDR2 from the germline V gene are SQVTM and ANQGSEA. The ends lost 4 bases at V and 8 bases at J; junction bases unmatched: 12. The CDR3, as DNA: TGCAGCGTTGCGGAGGGGTCTAGCGGGGTCGATGAGCAGTTCTTC. Translation: CSVAEGSSGVDEQFF.

This clonotype is medium-sized by share. CDR3 coding DNA: TGTGCCAGCAGTTACTGGTCAGGGGCCTTAGAGACCCAGTACTTC. This sequence encodes CASSYWSGALETQYF. The chain employs TRBV6-6 and TRBJ2-5, with D possibly matching TRBD1 (6 bases). Germline assignment: CDR1 MNHNY and CDR2 SVGAGI (reference sequence). V was shortened by 1 base and J by 4 bases, with 13 bases between the two germline ends. CDR3 length: 15 amino acids.

This clonotype was detected many times. Here the CDR3 DNA reads TGCAGCGTTGAGAGCGGGAGGTTCAATGAGCAGTTCTTC. It yields the protein CSVESGRFNEQFF. The chain employs TRBV29-1 and TRBJ2-1; 9 bases align to TRBD2. Trimming cost V 3 bases and J 6 bases; bases outside gene matches: 3. The germline V gene has CDR1 SQVTM and CDR2 ANQGSEA. The CDR3 covers 13 residues.

In this sample, this clonotype turned up many times. This chain links TRBV10-3 with TRBJ1-3, with D hard to call. V shed 5 bases and J shed 3 bases, with 14 bases lying between them. CDR1 is ENHRY, CDR2 SYGVKD, per germline. This CDR3 comprises 15 residues. CDR3 nucleotides: TGTGCCATCAGTCCCCCCGCCTCGGGTGGAAACACCATATATTTT. Its translation: CAISPPASGGNTIYF.

In its sample, this clonotype was seen many times. This chain uses TRBV7-9 with TRBJ2-1; D perhaps matches TRBD2 (6 bases). The CDR3 length is 15 residues. CDR1 and CDR2 from the germline V gene are SEHNR and FQNEAQ (reference sequence). The V gene lost 5 bases and the J gene lost 4 bases, with 15 bases spanning the gap. The CDR3 sequence: CASSPPSSGYNEQFF. As DNA, the CDR3 is TGTGCCAGCAGCCCACCTAGTAGCGGTTACAATGAGCAGTTCTTC.

This chain links TRBV12-3 or TRBV12-4 with TRBJ2-2; 9 nucleotides match TRBD2. Trimming took 6 bases from V and 0 from J; bases not matched to a gene: 14. CDR3 size: 19 residues. The CDR3 sequence: CASSSRGRAVGSNTGELFF. CDR3 DNA: TGTGCCAGCAGCTCCCGCGGGAGGGCCGTCGGTTCGAACACCGGGGAGCTGTTTTTT.

The table lists this clonotype with a few counts. The V gene is TRBV5-6, the J gene TRBJ2-1; 7 nucleotides agree with TRBD2. V shed 0 bases and J 2 bases; nucleotides not matched to a gene: 5. The germline gives CDR1 SGHDT, CDR2 YYEEEE. The CDR3 covers 16 residues. The CDR3 protein is CASSLVAGVAYNEQFF. CDR3 sequence (DNA): TGTGCCAGCAGCTTGGTGGCGGGAGTGGCCTACAATGAGCAGTTCTTC. Complete variable domain (other parts from reference TRBV5-6 and TRBJ2-1): DAGVTQSPTHLIKTRGQQVTLRCSPKSGHDTVSWYQQALGQGPQFIFQYYEEEERQRGNFPDRFSGHQFPNYSSELNVNALLLGDSALYLCASSLVAGVAYNEQFFGPGTRLTVL.

This clonotype was picked up many times. V is TRBV5-1 and J is TRBJ1-1; a possible D gene is TRBD1 (5 bases). Trimming removed 2 bases at V and 4 bases at J, with 12 bases between. The CDR3 length is 14 residues. Germline CDR1 is SGHRS and CDR2 is YFSETQ. The CDR3: CASSFDSGGTEAFF. CDR3 DNA: TGCGCCAGCAGCTTTGACAGCGGGGGCACTGAAGCTTTCTTT.

This clonotype was detected ten times or more. The rearrangement links TRBV3-1 to TRBJ2-5, with no clear D. V was clipped by 1 base and J by 5 bases, with 2 bases between them. This CDR3 has 11 amino acids. The germline CDR1 and CDR2 sequences are LGHDT and YNNKEL (reference sequence). The CDR3 region is CASSQAETQYF. The CDR3 region has the DNA TGTGCCAGCAGCCAAGCGGAGACCCAGTACTTC.

This clonotype appeared many times. The chain has TRBV20-1 and TRBJ2-1; 10 positions match TRBD2. The CDR3 has 15 amino acids. Germline V lookup: CDR1 DFQATT, CDR2 SNEGSKA (reference sequence). With V trimmed by 0 bases and J by 6 bases, 5 bases remained unmatched. CDR3 coding DNA: TGCAGTGCTAGAGAGCGTCTAGCGGGAGTCAATGAGCAGTTCTTC. The encoded protein is CSARERLAGVNEQFF.

This clonotype was seen ten or more times. CDR3 in DNA: TGTGCCAGCAGCAAAATTGTCCCGACAGTCTCCAAAGGAATGGATGAGCAGTTCTTC. This translates into CASSKIVPTVSKGMDEQFF. The J gene is TRBJ2-1, the V gene TRBV5-6; D is possibly TRBD1 (5 bases). The CDR3 is made up of 19 amino acids. From germline, CDR1 is SGHDT and CDR2 YYEEEE. The V end lost 4 bases, the J end lost 8 bases, and 31 bases lay between the germline ends.

This clonotype was observed at least ten times. The chain has TRBV25-1 and TRBJ2-3, with D possibly being TRBD2 (5 bases). V lost 1 base to trimming and J lost 2 bases, with 10 bases between them. The CDR3 has 15 residues. Looked up from germline, CDR1 is MGHDK and CDR2 is SYGVNS. CDR3 sequence reads: CASSESGSATDTQYF. In DNA form, the CDR3 reads TGTGCCAGCAGTGAATCGGGTAGCGCCACAGATACGCAGTATTTT.

This clonotype showed up many times. The chain has TRBV5-1 and TRBJ1-6; maybe TRBD1 (6 bases). The CDR3 contains 16 residues. With 0 bases removed from V and 7 bases from J, the gap between germline ends came to 14 bases. Germline V lookup: CDR1 SGHRS, CDR2 YFSETQ. DNA for the CDR3: TGCGCCAGCAGCTTGGTGCCGACAGGAGAGAATTCACCCCTCCACTTT. Residues: CASSLVPTGENSPLHF.

This clonotype has a count of ten or more. The chain employs TRBV5-1 and TRBJ2-1; the D gene is possibly TRBD2 (6 bases). The V end lost 5 bases, the J end lost 6 bases, and 24 bases lay between the germline ends. CDR1 and CDR2 from the germline V gene are SGHRS and YFSETQ. The CDR3 extends over 17 amino acids. The CDR3 DNA reads TGCGCCAGCAGTTTTTCCGGTACGGGAGTACGGGGCAATGAGCAGTTCTTC. Amino acid sequence: CASSFSGTGVRGNEQFF.

This clonotype was observed many times. The chain employs TRBV5-1 and TRBJ2-7; D is unresolved. Trimming removed 2 bases at V and 3 bases at J, with 6 bases between. Germline V gene sequence: CDR1 SGHRS, CDR2 YFSETQ. The CDR3 loop spans 12 amino acids. Here the CDR3 DNA reads TGCGCCAGCAGCTTCCCCAACTACGAGCAGTACTTC. As protein: CASSFPNYEQYF.

This clonotype was picked up a small number of times. V is TRBV2 and J is TRBJ2-1; TRBD2 is a possible D gene (6 bases). This CDR3 has 17 residues. CDR1 is SNHLY and CDR2 is FYNNEI in the germline V gene. V was cut by 2 bases and J by 0 bases, with 14 bases left in between. CDR3 residues: CASSEPGRESSYNEQFF. CDR3 DNA: TGTGCCAGCAGTGAACCGGGACGGGAGAGCTCCTACAATGAGCAGTTCTTC. Filled out from reference TRBV2 and TRBJ2-1, the complete variable domain reads EPEVTQTPSHQVTQMGQEVILRCVPISNHLYFYWYRQILGQKVEFLVSFYNNEISEKSEIFDDQFSVERPDGSNFTLKIRSTKLEDSAMYFCASSEPGRESSYNEQFFGPGTRLTVL.

This clonotype was detected ten times or more. The genes are TRBV6-1 and TRBJ2-7, with D unresolved. The germline V gene encodes CDR1 MNHNS and CDR2 SASEGT. The V gene lost 3 bases and the J gene lost 0 bases, with 6 bases spanning the gap. This CDR3 comprises 13 residues. CDR3 sequence reads: CASSEVSSYEQYF. Written as DNA, the CDR3 is TGTGCCAGCAGTGAGGTCAGCTCCTACGAGCAGTACTTC.

About this clonotype itself: An end of the junction does not agree with germline; a read error may underlie this. V usage is TRBV7-2 and J usage is TRBJ2-3; 11 positions match TRBD2. This CDR3 contains 16 residues. CDR1 and CDR2 from the germline V gene are SGHTA and FQGNSA. The CDR3 DNA reads as TGTTCCAGCAGCTCTATGACTAGCGGGACTCCAGATACGCAGTATTTT. Its protein is CSSSSMTSGTPDTQYF.

This clonotype has a count of ten or more. The chain uses TRBV11-2 and TRBJ2-7; possible D gene TRBD2, 5 bases. In germline, CDR1 is SGHAT, CDR2 FQNNGV. This CDR3 comprises 15 residues. V was clipped by 1 base and J by 3 bases, with 13 bases between them. The CDR3: CASSLARGSNYEQYF. DNA of the CDR3: TGTGCCAGCAGCTTAGCACGGGGTTCAAACTACGAGCAGTACTTC.

This clonotype was counted ten times or more. This chain links TRBV15 with TRBJ2-7, with D possibly matching TRBD2 (6 bases). The length of the CDR3 is 16 residues. The V and J ends lost 1 base and 3 bases respectively, with 16 bases between them. CDR1 is LNHNV and CDR2 is YYDKDF in the germline V gene (reference sequence). The chain's CDR3 is CATSRAGRGGIYEQYF. The CDR3 coding sequence is TGTGCCACCAGCAGAGCGGGTAGGGGCGGGATCTACGAGCAGTACTTC. The whole variable domain, remainder taken from reference TRBV15 and TRBJ2-7, is DAMVIQNPRYQVTQFGKPVTLSCSQTLNHNVMYWYQQKSSQAPKLLFHYYDKDFNNEADTPDNFQSRRPNTSFCFLDIRSPGLGDTAMYLCATSRAGRGGIYEQYFGPGTRLTVT.